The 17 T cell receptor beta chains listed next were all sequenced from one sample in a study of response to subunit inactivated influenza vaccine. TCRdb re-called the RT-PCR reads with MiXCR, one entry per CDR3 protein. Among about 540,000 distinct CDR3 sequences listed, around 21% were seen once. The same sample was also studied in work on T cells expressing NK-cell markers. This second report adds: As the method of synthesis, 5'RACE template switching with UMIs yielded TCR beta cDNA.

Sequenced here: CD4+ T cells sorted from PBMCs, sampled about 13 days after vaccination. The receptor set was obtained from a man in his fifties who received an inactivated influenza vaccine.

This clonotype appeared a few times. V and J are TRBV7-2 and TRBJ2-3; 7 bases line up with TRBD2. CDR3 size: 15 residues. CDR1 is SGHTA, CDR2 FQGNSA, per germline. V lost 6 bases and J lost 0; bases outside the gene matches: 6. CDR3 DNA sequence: TGTGCCAGCAGACCTAGCGGTTCTAGCACAGATACGCAGTATTTT. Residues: CASRPSGSSTDTQYF.

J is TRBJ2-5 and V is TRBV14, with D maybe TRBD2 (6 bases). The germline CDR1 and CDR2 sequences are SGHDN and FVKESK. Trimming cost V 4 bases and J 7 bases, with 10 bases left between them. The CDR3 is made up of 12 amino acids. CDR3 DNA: TGTGCCAGCAGCCCGTTCGGGGGGACCCAGTACTTC. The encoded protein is CASSPFGGTQYF. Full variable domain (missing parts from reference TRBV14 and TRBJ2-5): EAGVTQFPSHSVIEKGQTVTLRCDPISGHDNLYWYRRVMGKEIKFLLHFVKESKQDESGMPNNRFLAERTGGTYSTLKVQPAELEDSGVYFCASSPFGGTQYFGPGTRLLVL.

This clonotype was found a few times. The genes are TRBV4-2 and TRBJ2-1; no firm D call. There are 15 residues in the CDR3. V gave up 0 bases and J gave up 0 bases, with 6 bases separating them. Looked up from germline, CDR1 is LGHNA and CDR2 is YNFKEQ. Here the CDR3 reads CASSQDGISYNEQFF. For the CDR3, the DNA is TGTGCCAGCAGCCAAGATGGCATCTCCTACAATGAGCAGTTCTTC.

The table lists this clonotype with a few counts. CDR3 sequence (DNA): TGTGCCAGCTCACCCCTACAGGGTAGCAATCAGCCCCAGCATTTT. Protein: CASSPLQGSNQPQHF. The chain recombines TRBV18 with TRBJ1-5, with TRBD1 as a possible D gene (6 bases). The germline V and J ends were trimmed by 3 bases and 0 bases, with 9 bases remaining between them. CDR3 length equals 15 residues. The germline V gene has CDR1 KGHSH and CDR2 LQKENI.

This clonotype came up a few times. The chain's CDR3 is CASSPTALAGGRNEQFF. The CDR3 DNA reads TGTGCCAGCAGCCCAACCGCTCTAGCGGGAGGGCGAAATGAGCAGTTCTTC. This rearrangement joins TRBV5-6 to TRBJ2-1, with 12 bases matching TRBD2. The CDR3 has 17 residues. With 4 bases clipped from V and 7 bases from J, the junction kept 12 bases outside the gene matches. Germline CDR1 is SGHDT and CDR2 is YYEEEE.

CDR3 region: CASSLDSRYNEQFF. The CDR3 coding sequence is TGTGCCAGCAGTTTGGACAGCCGATACAATGAGCAGTTCTTC. The chain recombines TRBV2 with TRBJ2-1, with D perhaps matching TRBD1 (6 bases). Germline CDR1 reads SNHLY; CDR2 reads FYNNEI. CDR3 length: 14 residues. V was pared by 5 bases and J by 4 bases, with 12 bases between.

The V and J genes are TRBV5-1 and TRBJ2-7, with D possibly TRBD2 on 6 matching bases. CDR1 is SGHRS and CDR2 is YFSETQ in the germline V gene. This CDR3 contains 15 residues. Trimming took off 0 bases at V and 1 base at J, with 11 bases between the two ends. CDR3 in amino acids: CASSLGGSGSYEQYF. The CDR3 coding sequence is TGCGCCAGCAGCTTGGGTGGTAGCGGTTCCTACGAGCAGTACTTC.

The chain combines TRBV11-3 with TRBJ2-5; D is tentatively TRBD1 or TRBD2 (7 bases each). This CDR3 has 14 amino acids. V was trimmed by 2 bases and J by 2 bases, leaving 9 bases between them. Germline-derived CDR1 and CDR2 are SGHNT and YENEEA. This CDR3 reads CASSLQGGQETQYF. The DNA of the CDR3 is TGTGCCAGCAGCTTACAGGGGGGGCAAGAGACCCAGTACTTC. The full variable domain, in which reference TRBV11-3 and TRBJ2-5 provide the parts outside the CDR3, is EAGVVQSPRYKIIEKKQPVAFWCNPISGHNTLYWYLQNLGQGPELLIRYENEEAVDDSQLPKDRFSAERLKGVDSTLKIQPAELGDSAVYLCASSLQGGQETQYFGPGTRLLVL.

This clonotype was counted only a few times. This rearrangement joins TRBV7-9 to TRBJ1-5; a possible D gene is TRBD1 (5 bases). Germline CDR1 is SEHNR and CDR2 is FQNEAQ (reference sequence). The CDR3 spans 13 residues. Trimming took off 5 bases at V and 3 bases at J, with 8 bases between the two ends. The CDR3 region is CASSKQDNQPQHF. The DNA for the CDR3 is TGTGCCAGCAGCAAACAGGACAATCAGCCCCAGCATTTT.

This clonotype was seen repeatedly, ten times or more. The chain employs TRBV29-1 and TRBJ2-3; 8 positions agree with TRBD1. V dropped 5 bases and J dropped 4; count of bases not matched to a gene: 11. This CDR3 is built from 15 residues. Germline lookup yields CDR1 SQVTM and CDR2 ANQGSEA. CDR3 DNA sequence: TGCAGCGTTCTTGGACAGGGATACTATTCAGATACGCAGTATTTT. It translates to CSVLGQGYYSDTQYF.

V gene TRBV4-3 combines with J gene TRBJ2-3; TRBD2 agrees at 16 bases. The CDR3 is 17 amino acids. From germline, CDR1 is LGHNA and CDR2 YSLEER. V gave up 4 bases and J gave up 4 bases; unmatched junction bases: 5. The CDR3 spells CASSLGTSGGAADTQYF. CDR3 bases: TGCGCCAGCAGCCTCGGGACTAGCGGGGGGGCCGCAGATACGCAGTATTTT.

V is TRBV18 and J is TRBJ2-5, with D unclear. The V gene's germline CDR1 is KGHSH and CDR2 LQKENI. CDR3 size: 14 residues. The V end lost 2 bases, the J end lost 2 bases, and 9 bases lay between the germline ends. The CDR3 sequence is CASSPFGRQETQYF. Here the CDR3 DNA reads TGTGCCAGCTCACCATTTGGCAGGCAAGAGACCCAGTACTTC.

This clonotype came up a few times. CDR3 DNA sequence: TGCGCCAGCAGCTTGGGGTCGCCTAGCGCTTTAGGGGAGCAGTTCTTC. Its protein is CASSLGSPSALGEQFF. V usage is TRBV5-1 and J usage is TRBJ2-1, with a weak D call TRBD2 (6 bases). CDR1 is SGHRS and CDR2 is YFSETQ in the germline V gene. The CDR3 has 16 amino acids. V was clipped by 0 bases and J by 10 bases, with 20 bases between them.

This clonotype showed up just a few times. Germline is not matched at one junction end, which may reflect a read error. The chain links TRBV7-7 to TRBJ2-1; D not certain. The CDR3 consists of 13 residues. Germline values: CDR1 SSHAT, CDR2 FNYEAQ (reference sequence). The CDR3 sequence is CASSSTPRNEQFF. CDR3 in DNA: TGTGCTAGCAGCTCGACCCCGAGGAATGAGCAGTTCTTC.

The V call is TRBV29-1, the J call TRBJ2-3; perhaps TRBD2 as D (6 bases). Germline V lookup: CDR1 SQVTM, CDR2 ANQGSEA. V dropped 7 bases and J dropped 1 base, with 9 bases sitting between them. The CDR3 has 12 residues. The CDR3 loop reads CSGSSGTDTQYF. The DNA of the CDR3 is TGCAGCGGATCTAGCGGCACAGATACGCAGTATTTT.

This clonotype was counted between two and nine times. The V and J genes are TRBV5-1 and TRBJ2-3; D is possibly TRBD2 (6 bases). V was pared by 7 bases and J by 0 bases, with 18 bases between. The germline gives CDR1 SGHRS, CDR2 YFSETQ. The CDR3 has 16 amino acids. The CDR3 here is CASRTSGGTSTDTQYF. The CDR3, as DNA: TGCGCCAGCCGCACCTCTGGGGGGACGAGCACAGATACGCAGTATTTT.

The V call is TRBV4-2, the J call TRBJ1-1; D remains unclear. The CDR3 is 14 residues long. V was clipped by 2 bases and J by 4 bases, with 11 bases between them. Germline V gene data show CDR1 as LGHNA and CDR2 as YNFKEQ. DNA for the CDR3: TGTGCCAGCAGCCAACAGGTAATCGGCACTGAAGCTTTCTTT. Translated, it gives CASSQQVIGTEAFF.